The present T cell receptor beta chain was sequenced within a study of CD8+ T cells in alopecia areata. Trimming at V came to 0 bases and at J to 4 bases, leaving 5 bases not matched to a gene. The length of the CDR3 is 15 residues. Germline CDR1 MNHEY, CDR2 SMNVEV (reference sequence). Sequencing relied on a cDNA template that was reverse transcribed from extracted RNA. Method: immunoSEQ multiplex PCR; TCRdb's copy keeps in-frame clones and lacks some. This table has more than 95,000 clones, around 60% appearing once. This chain connects TRBV27 to TRBJ1-1, with 7 bases fitting TRBD1. The sequencing sample was made of CD4+ T cells sorted from blood. The receptor's source is a human donor in good health. The CDR3 is CASSLSPTGPTEAFF. The CDR3 bases are TGTGCCAGCAGTTTATCCCCGACAGGGCCCACTGAAGCTTTCTTT.